One sample yielded the 30 T cell receptor beta chains listed below, sequenced in a study of T cell repertoires in cytomegalovirus infection. One entry per CDR3 protein results from TCRdb running MiXCR on the reads. The table lists about 76,000 distinct CDR3 sequences, roughly 3.6% of them singletons. The sample consisted of PBMCs. The receptor set was obtained from a human donor in good health (CMV status not recorded). Some clones in this sample may be carry-over from other donors' samples.

V is TRBV28 and J is TRBJ2-5; D not certain. V was trimmed by 3 bases and J by 4 bases, leaving 12 bases between them. This CDR3 is 14 amino acids long. Germline CDR1 MDHEN, CDR2 SYDVKM. The CDR3 loop reads CASSLMSARETQYF. The CDR3 coding sequence is TGTGCCAGCAGTTTGATGAGTGCGAGAGAGACCCAGTACTTC. The full variable domain, its missing parts supplied by reference TRBV28 and TRBJ2-5, is DVKVTQSSRYLVKRTGEKVFLECVQDMDHENMFWYRQDPGLGLRLIYFSYDVKMKEKGDIPEGYSVSREKKERFSLILESASTNQTSMYLCASSLMSARETQYFGPGTRLLVL.

This clonotype was seen at least ten times. The chain uses TRBV7-2 and TRBJ1-2; no reliable D call. Trimming pared 3 bases from V and 0 bases from J, leaving 14 bases between. Germline loops: CDR1 SGHTA, CDR2 FQGNSA. The CDR3 loop spans 16 amino acids. The CDR3 protein is CASSFRRNLANYGYTF. The CDR3 bases are TGTGCCAGCAGCTTCAGACGGAACTTAGCTAACTATGGCTACACCTTC.

This clonotype was detected ten times or more. This chain connects TRBV28 to TRBJ1-2; D uncertain. With 4 bases removed from V and 2 bases from J, the gap between germline ends came to 11 bases. Germline values: CDR1 MDHEN, CDR2 SYDVKM. The CDR3 loop spans 14 amino acids. The CDR3 region is CASSSPGENYGYTF. The CDR3 DNA reads as TGTGCCAGCAGTTCCCCTGGCGAAAACTATGGCTACACCTTC.

This clonotype was recorded at least ten times. The V and J genes are TRBV6-5 and TRBJ2-2; D may be TRBD2 (5 bases). Germline CDR1 reads MNHEY; CDR2 reads SVGAGI. The CDR3 has 15 amino acids. V was clipped by 0 bases and J by 10 bases, with 15 bases between them. In nucleotides, the CDR3 is TGTGCCAGCAGTTACTCATCGGGGTCGAGTTCGGAGCTGTTTTTT. Encoded protein: CASSYSSGSSSELFF.

This clonotype was seen ten or more times. The chain uses TRBV5-6 and TRBJ2-6; D gene ambiguous. CDR3 size: 17 residues. V dropped 1 base and J dropped 0 bases, with 11 bases sitting between them. Per germline, CDR1 SGHDT and CDR2 YYEEEE. This chain's CDR3 is CASSLYGVSSGANVLTF. In nucleotides, the CDR3 is TGTGCCAGCAGCTTGTATGGGGTGAGCTCTGGGGCCAACGTCCTGACTTTC. Complete variable domain (other parts from reference TRBV5-6 and TRBJ2-6): DAGVTQSPTHLIKTRGQQVTLRCSPKSGHDTVSWYQQALGQGPQFIFQYYEEEERQRGNFPDRFSGHQFPNYSSELNVNALLLGDSALYLCASSLYGVSSGANVLTFGAGSRLTVL.

This clonotype was recorded at least ten times. V is TRBV29-1 and J is TRBJ2-5; D is perhaps TRBD1 (6 bases). Germline assignment: CDR1 SQVTM and CDR2 ANQGSEA. V shed 0 bases and J shed 4 bases, with 12 bases lying between them. The CDR3 runs 14 residues. The CDR3 loop is CSVEDPTGRETQYF. CDR3 DNA sequence: TGCAGCGTTGAAGATCCCACAGGGAGAGAGACCCAGTACTTC.

At least ten counts were recorded for this clonotype. The V and J genes are TRBV10-3 and TRBJ2-1, with 15 bases matching TRBD2. Germline CDR1 is ENHRY and CDR2 is SYGVKD. V shed 4 bases and J 5 bases; nucleotides not matched to a gene: 6. The CDR3 spans 17 residues. The CDR3 reads CAISGTSGGAEDNEQFF. DNA for the CDR3: TGTGCCATCAGTGGGACTAGCGGGGGGGCGGAGGACAATGAGCAGTTCTTC.

This clonotype was picked up many times. The V and J genes are TRBV19 and TRBJ2-2; weak D call: TRBD2 (5 bases). CDR1 and CDR2 from the germline V gene are LNHDA and SQIVND (reference sequence). The CDR3 has 15 amino acids. Between the trimmed V and J ends, which lost 4 bases and 0 bases, there was a span of 9 bases. DNA of the CDR3: TGTGCCAGTAGTACAACCGGGACGAACACCGGGGAGCTGTTTTTT. This sequence encodes CASSTTGTNTGELFF.

This clonotype was observed many times. The rearrangement links TRBV19 to TRBJ1-5, with D uncertain. From germline, CDR1 is LNHDA and CDR2 SQIVND (reference sequence). V dropped 6 bases and J dropped 0 bases, with 15 bases sitting between them. The CDR3 contains 16 residues. CDR3 nucleotide sequence: TGTGCCAGTAGGCCCAAGACATTCGATAGCAATCAGCCCCAGCATTTT. This translates into CASRPKTFDSNQPQHF.

At least ten counts were recorded for this clonotype. This chain connects TRBV20-1 to TRBJ2-7; D is perhaps TRBD1 (6 bases). Germline-derived CDR1 and CDR2 are DFQATT and SNEGSKA (reference sequence). The germline V and J ends were trimmed by 0 bases and 6 bases, with 15 bases remaining between them. This CDR3 spans 14 amino acids. This chain's CDR3 is CSARDISGAGEQYF. The DNA of the CDR3 is TGCAGTGCTAGAGACATCTCAGGGGCCGGCGAGCAGTACTTC.

In this sample, this clonotype turned up many times. The CDR3 DNA sequence: TGTGCCAGCAGTCTGGACACTAGGGCAACTAATGAAAAACTGTTTTTT. This encodes CASSLDTRATNEKLFF. The V call is TRBV7-2, the J call TRBJ1-4; a weak D match, TRBD1 (5 bases). This CDR3 is 16 amino acids long. The germline V gene has CDR1 SGHTA and CDR2 FQGNSA. V was cut by 6 bases and J by 0 bases, with 14 bases left in between.

In this sample, this clonotype turned up many times. CDR3 sequence reads: CASSLTGTEAFF. CDR3 nucleotide sequence: TGTGCCAGCAGCCTCACGGGCACTGAAGCTTTCTTT. The V and J genes are TRBV11-2 and TRBJ1-1; D remains unclear. Germline V gene data show CDR1 as SGHAT and CDR2 as FQNNGV. The ends were cut back, 5 bases at V and 4 bases at J, with 8 bases in the middle. This CDR3 region has 12 residues. The full variable domain, in which reference TRBV11-2 and TRBJ1-1 provide the parts outside the CDR3, is EAGVAQSPRYKIIEKRQSVAFWCNPISGHATLYWYQQILGQGPKLLIQFQNNGVVDDSQLPKDRFSAERLKGVDSTLKIQPAKLEDSAVYLCASSLTGTEAFFGQGTRLTVV.

This clonotype has a count of ten or more. The chain joins TRBV10-3 to TRBJ2-3, with D perhaps TRBD2 (6 bases). This CDR3 is 17 amino acids long. The ends were cut back, 10 bases at V and 0 bases at J, with 23 bases in the middle. The germline V gene has CDR1 ENHRY and CDR2 SYGVKD. CDR3 loop: CATIRDFSRYSTDTQYF. The CDR3 nucleotides read TGTGCCACAATCCGGGACTTTTCCCGATATAGCACAGATACGCAGTATTTT.

This clonotype showed up many times. This sequence joins TRBV20-1 and TRBJ1-1, with D unclear. The CDR3 extends over 11 amino acids. Between the trimmed V and J ends, which lost 2 bases and 3 bases, there was a span of 4 bases. The germline CDR1 and CDR2 sequences are DFQATT and SNEGSKA (reference sequence). CDR3 nucleotides: TGCAGTGCTAGACAGGACACTGAAGCTTTCTTT. Translating it yields CSARQDTEAFF.

At least ten counts were recorded for this clonotype. One end of the junction is discordant with germline, which a read error may explain. The chain couples TRBV12-3 or TRBV12-4 to TRBJ1-2, with D perhaps matching TRBD1 (6 bases). CDR3 length: 12 amino acids. The CDR3 region is CASSQNDRRVSF. In nucleotides, the CDR3 is TGTGCCAGCAGTCAAAACGACAGGCGAGTTTCCTTC.

This clonotype came up many times. CDR3 amino acids: CASSLWGGPQHF. CDR3 coding DNA: TGTGCCAGCAGTTTGTGGGGGGGTCCCCAGCATTTT. This chain uses TRBV28 with TRBJ1-5; D is possibly TRBD1 (5 bases). Trimming cost V 3 bases and J 10 bases, with 10 bases left between them. In germline, CDR1 is MDHEN, CDR2 SYDVKM. This CDR3 region has 12 residues.

This clonotype has at least ten counts. The gene calls are TRBV5-4 and TRBJ2-7, with TRBD2 identical over 10 bases. Germline V gives CDR1 SGHNT, CDR2 YYREEE (reference sequence). This CDR3 has 14 residues. With V trimmed by 5 bases and J by 0 bases, 2 bases remained unmatched. The CDR3 DNA reads as TGTGCCAGCAGGATAGCGGGGGGCTCCTACGAGCAGTACTTC. This encodes CASRIAGGSYEQYF.

This clonotype appeared many times. This chain links TRBV28 with TRBJ2-5; no clear D gene. This CDR3 contains 14 residues. CDR1 and CDR2 (germline): MDHEN, SYDVKM. V lost 5 bases and J 3 bases, leaving 13 bases between the germline ends. Here the CDR3 reads CASSGVVQKETQYF. Here the CDR3 DNA reads TGTGCCAGCAGTGGGGTTGTGCAGAAAGAGACCCAGTACTTC. Drawing the rest from reference TRBV28 and TRBJ2-5, the complete variable domain is DVKVTQSSRYLVKRTGEKVFLECVQDMDHENMFWYRQDPGLGLRLIYFSYDVKMKEKGDIPEGYSVSREKKERFSLILESASTNQTSMYLCASSGVVQKETQYFGPGTRLLVL.

This clonotype was counted ten times or more. The gene calls are TRBV28 and TRBJ1-3; D not certain. The CDR3 extends over 15 amino acids. The V gene's germline CDR1 is MDHEN and CDR2 SYDVKM. With 6 bases removed from V and 5 bases from J, the gap between germline ends came to 17 bases. CDR3 sequence: CASSPSRVRRNTIYF. CDR3 coding DNA: TGTGCCAGCAGCCCCAGTAGGGTGCGGAGAAACACCATATATTTT.

This clonotype was seen ten or more times. The chain employs TRBV7-2 and TRBJ2-1, with D possibly TRBD1 on 6 matching bases. Trimming removed 8 bases at V and 4 bases at J, with 27 bases between. CDR1 and CDR2 from the germline V gene are SGHTA and FQGNSA. The CDR3 totals 18 residues. CDR3 sequence (DNA): TGTGCCAGCCGGAAAGGGGGTCTTCCTACTCCTAATTACAATGAGCAGTTCTTC. Amino acid sequence: CASRKGGLPTPNYNEQFF.

This clonotype was counted ten times or more. The gene calls are TRBV24-1 and TRBJ1-5; D is perhaps TRBD1 (6 bases). The CDR3 extends over 14 amino acids. V lost 1 base and J 4 bases, leaving 7 bases between the germline ends. Germline V gives CDR1 KGHDR, CDR2 SFDVKD. The CDR3 DNA is TGTGCCACCAGTGATTTAGGGGGGAATCAGCCCCAGCATTTT. Amino acids: CATSDLGGNQPQHF.

This clonotype has ten or more counts. This CDR3 reads CASSFTGRGIDTQYF. The CDR3 bases are TGTGCCAGCAGCTTCACGGGGCGGGGGATAGATACGCAGTATTTT. The rearrangement links TRBV5-6 to TRBJ2-3; 7 bases fit TRBD2. The trim removed 2 bases at V and 5 bases at J, leaving 8 bases unmatched. Germline loops: CDR1 SGHDT, CDR2 YYEEEE. The CDR3 contains 15 residues. The full variable domain, rest sourced from reference TRBV5-6 and TRBJ2-3, is DAGVTQSPTHLIKTRGQQVTLRCSPKSGHDTVSWYQQALGQGPQFIFQYYEEEERQRGNFPDRFSGHQFPNYSSELNVNALLLGDSALYLCASSFTGRGIDTQYFGPGTRLTVL.

In this sample, this clonotype turned up many times. The chain is built from TRBV14 and TRBJ1-1, with 8 bases aligning to TRBD1. V lost 7 bases, J lost 3 bases, and 4 bases stayed unmatched. Per the germline V gene, CDR1 is SGHDN and CDR2 is FVKESK. The CDR3 contains 13 residues. CDR3 DNA sequence: TGTGCCAGCACTCGACAGGGGTACACTGAAGCTTTCTTT. It yields the protein CASTRQGYTEAFF.

This clonotype was counted at least ten times. The V and J genes are TRBV24-1 and TRBJ2-2; no definite D call. Trimming stripped 2 bases from V and 0 bases from J, with 6 bases between. The CDR3 is 15 amino acids. Germline-derived CDR1 and CDR2 are KGHDR and SFDVKD. CDR3: CATSDSVTNTGELFF. The CDR3 nucleotides are TGTGCCACCAGTGATTCCGTGACGAACACCGGGGAGCTGTTTTTT.

There are many counts of this clonotype. The chain joins TRBV7-9 to TRBJ1-6; D perhaps matches TRBD1 (5 bases). Trimming shortened V by 3 bases and J by 4 bases, and 16 bases separated the two germline ends. CDR3 length: 17 residues. The germline CDR1 and CDR2 sequences are SEHNR and FQNEAQ (reference sequence). The CDR3: CASSFFRAASYNSPLHF. The CDR3 nucleotides read TGTGCCAGCAGCTTTTTCAGGGCCGCTTCTTATAATTCACCCCTCCACTTT. The entire variable domain, with the rest obtained from reference TRBV7-9 and TRBJ1-6, is as follows: DTGVSQNPRHKITKRGQNVTFRCDPISEHNRLYWYRQTLGQGPEFLTYFQNEAQLEKSRLLSDRFSAERPKGSFSTLEIQRTEQGDSAMYLCASSFFRAASYNSPLHFGNGTRLTVT.

Ten or more counts support this clonotype. This chain joins TRBV29-1 and TRBJ2-6; D is ambiguous. The CDR3 spans 14 residues. From germline, CDR1 is SQVTM and CDR2 ANQGSEA. V lost 5 bases, J lost 1 base, and 9 bases lay in between. The CDR3 loop is CSVRGMSGANVLTF. The CDR3 nucleotides are TGCAGCGTTCGTGGGATGTCTGGGGCCAACGTCCTGACTTTC.

The chain uses TRBV6-5 and TRBJ2-7, with D maybe TRBD1 (6 bases). V was trimmed by 6 bases and J by 4 bases, leaving 13 bases between them. CDR1 MNHEY and CDR2 SVGAGI come from the germline V gene. The CDR3 sequence is 13 residues long. The CDR3 here is CASRRDISYEQYF. For the CDR3, the DNA is TGTGCCAGCAGGAGGGACATCTCATACGAGCAGTACTTC.

This sequence joins TRBV7-9 and TRBJ2-7; 7 bases map to TRBD1. Germline values: CDR1 SEHNR, CDR2 FQNEAQ (reference sequence). The CDR3 consists of 15 residues. V was pared by 5 bases and J by 0 bases, with 7 bases of the junction left unmatched. Here the CDR3 DNA reads TGTGCCAGCAGCCCGCGACAGGGACCCTCCTACGAGCAGTACTTC. It translates to CASSPRQGPSYEQYF.

This clonotype has a count of ten or more. The chain couples TRBV2 to TRBJ2-7; TRBD2 matches at 9 bases. V lost 2 bases to trimming and J lost 0 bases; unmatched junction nucleotides: 5. The CDR3 spans 16 residues. CDR1 and CDR2 (germline): SNHLY, FYNNEI. The CDR3 is CASSELAGKSSYEQYF. The CDR3 bases are TGTGCCAGCAGTGAACTAGCGGGGAAAAGCTCCTACGAGCAGTACTTC. The full variable domain, rest sourced from reference TRBV2 and TRBJ2-7, is EPEVTQTPSHQVTQMGQEVILRCVPISNHLYFYWYRQILGQKVEFLVSFYNNEISEKSEIFDDQFSVERPDGSNFTLKIRSTKLEDSAMYFCASSELAGKSSYEQYFGPGTRLTVT.

There are many counts of this clonotype. This chain connects TRBV5-5 to TRBJ1-4; D is unclear. Germline-derived CDR1 and CDR2 are SGHKS and YYEKEE (reference sequence). The CDR3 extends over 15 amino acids. V gave up 3 bases and J gave up 0 bases, with 9 bases separating them. The CDR3 is CASSSPGTTNEKLFF. The CDR3 nucleotides are TGTGCCAGCAGCTCGCCGGGGACAACTAATGAAAAACTGTTTTTT.